A selection of T cell receptor beta chains follows, all from one sample in a study of monozygotic twins with cystic fibrosis. The method was immunoSEQ multiplex PCR; TCRdb's version includes in-frame clones alone and lacks a portion of them. Here the sample spans 14,000 to 15,000 clones, roughly 85% being singletons. The specimen sequenced was blood. The receptors here all came from a boy between 10 and 17 years old with cystic fibrosis. The CDR3 runs from the conserved cysteine through the conserved F or W. D genes are given only for firm matches. A clone size is listed for some rows: how often the clone was seen (once, few, many), or a class if it is expanded.

j_gene,d_gene,v_gene,abundance,CDR3aa,CDR3nt
TRBJ2-2,TRBD2,TRBV14,medium-sized,CASSQGLAGTGELFF,TGTGCCAGCAGCCAAGGACTAGCGGGGACCGGGGAGCTGTTTTTT
TRBJ1-1,-,TRBV10-3,-,CAIKPDSRTEAFF,TGTGCCATCAAACCCGACAGTAGAACTGAAGCTTTCTTT
TRBJ1-1,TRBD1,TRBV29-1,few,CSLTTSDRVTEAFF,TGCAGCTTGACGACTTCTGACAGGGTGACTGAAGCTTTCTTT
TRBJ1-4,-,TRBV5-8,-,CASSFQGTTNEKLFF,TGTGCCAGCAGCTTTCAGGGGACAACTAATGAAAAACTGTTTTTT
TRBJ1-5,-,TRBV6-5,-,CASSTGNSNQPQHF,TGTGCCAGCAGTACAGGGAATAGCAATCAGCCCCAGCATTTT
TRBJ2-3,TRBD1,TRBV5-1,-,CASSSSYRGPSTDTQYF,TGCGCCAGCAGCTCCAGTTACAGGGGGCCTTCCACAGATACGCAGTATTTT
TRBJ1-2,-,TRBV10-3,-,CAISEVVDYGYTF,TGTGCCATCAGTGAAGTTGTTGACTATGGCTACACCTTC
TRBJ2-1,TRBD2,TRBV7-9,-,CASSPTGGSYNEQFF,TGTGCCAGCAGCCCAACCGGGGGGTCCTACAATGAGCAGTTCTTC
TRBJ1-1,TRBD1,TRBV10-3,-,CAISEDRDTEAFF,TGTGCCATCAGTGAAGACAGGGATACTGAAGCTTTCTTT
TRBJ1-2,-,TRBV27,-,CASSFSADAKTYGYTF,TGTGCCAGCAGTTTCTCGGCCGACGCAAAAACGTATGGCTACACCTTC
TRBJ1-1,-,TRBV2,-,CASSEATGFNTEAFF,TGTGCCAGCAGTGAAGCAACAGGCTTTAACACTGAAGCTTTCTTT
TRBJ2-3,-,TRBV6-5,-,CASSYGVTSTDTQYF,TGTGCCAGCAGTTATGGGGTCACTAGCACAGATACGCAGTATTTT
TRBJ1-4,-,TRBV2,-,CASSEALGRNEKLFF,TGTGCCAGCAGTGAAGCTTTGGGGCGTAATGAAAAACTGTTTTTT
TRBJ1-5,TRBD1,TRBV18,-,CASSRGQGGNQPQHF,TGTGCCAGCTCACGAGGACAGGGTGGGAATCAGCCCCAGCATTTT
TRBJ1-2,-,TRBV6-5,-,CASSYSPKGTDYGYTF,TGTGCCAGCAGTTACTCACCCAAAGGGACTGACTATGGCTACACCTTC
TRBJ2-2,TRBD2,TRBV5-4,-,CASSAGGLAGDTGELFF,TGTGCCAGCAGCGCTGGTGGTCTAGCGGGTGACACCGGGGAGCTGTTTTTT
TRBJ1-6,TRBD1,TRBV5-3,-,CASSGSDRGPSPLHF,TGTGCCAGCAGCGGCTCGGACAGGGGCCCTTCACCCCTCCACTTT
TRBJ2-7,-,TRBV7-8,-,CASSLASEVSSYEQYF,TGTGCCAGCAGCTTAGCCAGCGAAGTGAGCTCCTACGAGCAGTACTTC
TRBJ1-5,-,TRBV5-1,-,CASSLNGYQPQHF,TGCGCCAGCAGCTTGAATGGATATCAGCCCCAGCATTTT
TRBJ1-2,-,TRBV4-1,-,CASSQDSGFANYGYTF,TGCGCCAGCAGCCAAGATTCGGGGTTCGCTAACTATGGCTACACCTTC
TRBJ1-4,TRBD1,TRBV9,once,CASSVAPTGANEKLFF,TGTGCCAGCAGCGTAGCCCCAACAGGGGCTAATGAAAAACTGTTTTTT
TRBJ2-4,-,TRBV15,-,CATLGFRNIQYF,TGTGCCACCTTGGGCTTTCGAAACATTCAGTACTTC
TRBJ2-3,-,TRBV4-1,-,CASSQVSASRDTQYF,TGCGCCAGCAGCCAAGTGTCCGCATCGAGAGATACGCAGTATTTT
TRBJ2-5,-,TRBV10-2,-,CASSIQETQYF,TGCGCCAGCAGCATCCAAGAGACCCAGTACTTC
TRBJ1-5,-,TRBV28,-,CASLSGSTINQPQHF,TGTGCCAGCTTATCTGGCAGCACCATCAATCAGCCCCAGCATTTT
TRBJ2-1,TRBD1,TRBV4-1,-,CASSQDAAGGAYNEQFF,TGCGCCAGCAGCCAAGATGCGGCAGGGGGCGCCTACAATGAGCAGTTCTTC
TRBJ2-1,-,TRBV10-3,-,CAIKGQGRGEQFF,TGTGCCATCAAGGGGCAGGGTAGGGGTGAGCAGTTCTTC
TRBJ1-3,TRBD1,TRBV4-1,-,CASSDRFKQGAGNTIYF,TGCGCCAGCAGCGACCGGTTTAAACAGGGGGCTGGAAACACCATATATTTT
TRBJ2-3,-,TRBV25-1,-,CASSDGQLRTVDTQYF,TGTGCCAGCAGTGACGGACAGCTACGGACGGTGGATACGCAGTATTTT
TRBJ1-1,-,TRBV6-1,-,CASTPTVEAFF,TGTGCCAGCACCCCAACCGTTGAAGCTTTCTTT
TRBJ2-1,TRBD1,TRBV30,-,CAWIGARGSLRQNNEQFF,TGTGCCTGGATAGGGGCCAGGGGGTCACTTAGACAGAACAATGAGCAGTTCTTC
TRBJ2-5,-,TRBV5-1,-,CASSSDWPWAQYF,TGCGCCAGCAGCTCGGACTGGCCTTGGGCCCAGTACTTC
TRBJ1-1,-,TRBV9,-,CASSVNDGTEAFF,TGTGCCAGCAGCGTAAATGACGGCACTGAAGCTTTCTTT
TRBJ1-1,-,TRBV19,-,CASSIDPTVNTEAFF,TGTGCCAGTAGTATAGACCCCACAGTGAACACTGAAGCTTTCTTT
TRBJ2-6,-,TRBV7-2,-,CASSDSASGPPNVLTF,TGTGCCAGCAGCGACTCGGCGTCCGGGCCCCCCAACGTCCTGACTTTC
TRBJ2-1,-,TRBV2,-,CASSEGAGTPYNEQFF,TGTGCCAGCAGTGAAGGAGCCGGGACTCCATACAATGAGCAGTTCTTC
TRBJ2-3,-,TRBV28,-,CASGPPTDTQYF,TGTGCCAGCGGCCCCCCCACAGATACGCAGTATTTT
TRBJ1-4,TRBD1,TRBV9,-,CASSVESEGAWEEKLFF,TGTGCCAGCAGCGTAGAGTCGGAGGGGGCGTGGGAGGAAAAACTGTTTTTT
TRBJ2-5,-,TRBV10-3,-,CAISEGIKGFPETQYF,TGTGCCATCAGTGAGGGTATCAAGGGTTTCCCAGAGACCCAGTACTTC
TRBJ1-1,-,TRBV19,-,CASSKGHKTYTEAFF,TGTGCCAGTAGTAAGGGACACAAGACTTACACTGAAGCTTTCTTT
TRBJ2-3,-,TRBV10-3,-,CAISEQAISTDTQYF,TGTGCCATCAGTGAGCAGGCGATAAGCACAGATACGCAGTATTTT
TRBJ2-1,-,TRBV5-1,-,CASSIGTVSSYNEQFF,TGCGCCAGCAGCATCGGGACGGTCAGCTCCTACAATGAGCAGTTCTTC
TRBJ2-1,TRBD2,TRBV7-6,-,CASSLGSGGIYEQFF,TGTGCCAGCAGCTTAGGGAGCGGGGGAATCTATGAGCAGTTCTTC
TRBJ2-1,TRBD2,TRBV27,-,CASALAGYNEQFF,TGTGCCAGCGCCCTAGCGGGATACAATGAGCAGTTCTTC
TRBJ1-2,TRBD1,TRBV7-8,-,CASSFWDRGLRGYTF,TGTGCCAGCAGCTTTTGGGACAGGGGACTTCGTGGCTACACCTTC
TRBJ2-1,TRBD1,TRBV25-1,-,CASSDYRDRGNEQFF,TGTGCCAGCAGTGACTACCGGGACAGGGGCAATGAGCAGTTCTTC
TRBJ2-5,TRBD2,TRBV12-5,-,CASGLTPGTSGEETQYF,TGTGCTAGTGGTCTAACACCGGGGACTAGCGGGGAGGAGACCCAGTACTTC
TRBJ2-3,-,TRBV11-1,-,CASSPRSGSASTDTQYF,TGTGCCAGCAGCCCTAGGTCGGGTAGCGCCAGCACAGATACGCAGTATTTT
TRBJ2-7,TRBD1,TRBV5-8,-,CASSFGTGNFEQYF,TGTGCCAGCAGTTTCGGGACAGGGAATTTCGAGCAGTACTTC
TRBJ2-2,-,TRBV19,-,CASRLTRKSAGELFF,TGTGCCAGTAGATTGACACGGAAATCCGCCGGGGAGCTGTTTTTT
TRBJ2-1,TRBD2,TRBV6-5,-,CASSYTETSGEYEQFF,TGTGCCAGCAGTTATACTGAGACTAGCGGGGAGTATGAGCAGTTCTTC